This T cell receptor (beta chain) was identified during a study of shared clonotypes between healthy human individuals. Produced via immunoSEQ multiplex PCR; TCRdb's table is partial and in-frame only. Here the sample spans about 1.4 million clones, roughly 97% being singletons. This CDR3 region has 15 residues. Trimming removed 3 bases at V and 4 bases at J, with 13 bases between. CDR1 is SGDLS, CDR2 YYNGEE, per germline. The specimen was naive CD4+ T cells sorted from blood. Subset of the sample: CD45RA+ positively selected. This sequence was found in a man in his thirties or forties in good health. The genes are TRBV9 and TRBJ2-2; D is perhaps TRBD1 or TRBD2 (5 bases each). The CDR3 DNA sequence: TGTGCCAGCAGCGGGAGGATAGGGGCCACCGGGGAGCTGTTTTTT. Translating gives CASSGRIGATGELFF.